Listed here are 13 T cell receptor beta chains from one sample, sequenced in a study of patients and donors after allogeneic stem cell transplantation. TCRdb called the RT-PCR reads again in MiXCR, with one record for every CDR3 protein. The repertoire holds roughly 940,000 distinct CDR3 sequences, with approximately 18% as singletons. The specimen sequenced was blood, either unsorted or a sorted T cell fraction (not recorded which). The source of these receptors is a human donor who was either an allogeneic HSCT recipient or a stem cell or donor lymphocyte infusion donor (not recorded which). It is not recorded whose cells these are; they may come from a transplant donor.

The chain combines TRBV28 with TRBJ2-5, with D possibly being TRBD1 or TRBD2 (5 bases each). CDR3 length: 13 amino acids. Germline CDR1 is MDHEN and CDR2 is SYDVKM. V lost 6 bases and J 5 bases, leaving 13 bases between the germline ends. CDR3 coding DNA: TGTGCCAGCAGACGGGGCGGTTGGGAGACCCAGTACTTC. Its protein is CASRRGGWETQYF.

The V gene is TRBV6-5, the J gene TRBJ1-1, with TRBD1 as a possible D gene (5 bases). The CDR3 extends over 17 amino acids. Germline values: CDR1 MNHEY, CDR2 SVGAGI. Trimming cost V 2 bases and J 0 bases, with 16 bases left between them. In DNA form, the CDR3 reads TGTGCCAGCAGTTACCTGGGGGTCGGGAACGTGAACACTGAAGCTTTCTTT. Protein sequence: CASSYLGVGNVNTEAFF.

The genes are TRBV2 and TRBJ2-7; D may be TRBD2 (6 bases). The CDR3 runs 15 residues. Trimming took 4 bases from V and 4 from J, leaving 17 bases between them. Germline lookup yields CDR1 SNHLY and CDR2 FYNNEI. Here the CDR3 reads CASSVYGSPSYEQYF. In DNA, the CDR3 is TGTGCCAGCAGTGTTTACGGGAGCCCCTCTTACGAGCAGTACTTC.

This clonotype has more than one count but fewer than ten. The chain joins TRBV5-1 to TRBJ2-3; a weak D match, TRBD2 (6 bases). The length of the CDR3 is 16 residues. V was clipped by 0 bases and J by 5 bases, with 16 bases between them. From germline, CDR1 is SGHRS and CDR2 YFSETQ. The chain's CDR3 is CASSLVTSTGRDTQYF. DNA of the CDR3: TGCGCCAGCAGCTTGGTGACTAGTACAGGTAGAGATACGCAGTATTTT.

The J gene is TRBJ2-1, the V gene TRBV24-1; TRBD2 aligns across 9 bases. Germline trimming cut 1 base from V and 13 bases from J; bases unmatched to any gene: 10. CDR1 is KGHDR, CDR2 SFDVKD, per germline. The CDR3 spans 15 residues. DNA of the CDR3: TGTGCCACCAGTGATTTTAGGGGACTAGCATCCAATCAGTTCTTC. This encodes CATSDFRGLASNQFF.

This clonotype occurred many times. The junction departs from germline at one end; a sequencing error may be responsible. The CDR3 coding sequence is TGTGCTAGCAGCCCTGACAGTAGCTCCTACAATGAGCAGTTCTTC. This sequence encodes CASSPDSSSYNEQFF. The chain joins TRBV7-7 to TRBJ2-1; maybe TRBD1 (5 bases). Germline assignment: CDR1 SSHAT and CDR2 FNYEAQ (reference sequence). The CDR3 runs 15 residues.

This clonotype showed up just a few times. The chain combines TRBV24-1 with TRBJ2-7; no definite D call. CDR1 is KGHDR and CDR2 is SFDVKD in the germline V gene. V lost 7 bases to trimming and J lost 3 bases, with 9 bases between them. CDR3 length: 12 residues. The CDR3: CATSGPNYEQYF. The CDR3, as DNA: TGTGCCACCAGCGGTCCGAACTACGAGCAGTACTTC.

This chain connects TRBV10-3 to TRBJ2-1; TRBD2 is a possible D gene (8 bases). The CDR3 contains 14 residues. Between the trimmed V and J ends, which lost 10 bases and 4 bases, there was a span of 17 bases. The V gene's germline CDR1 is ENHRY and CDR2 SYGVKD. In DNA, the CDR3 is TGTGCCACCCGGGAGGGGGCCATTTACAATGAGCAGTTCTTC. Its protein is CATREGAIYNEQFF.

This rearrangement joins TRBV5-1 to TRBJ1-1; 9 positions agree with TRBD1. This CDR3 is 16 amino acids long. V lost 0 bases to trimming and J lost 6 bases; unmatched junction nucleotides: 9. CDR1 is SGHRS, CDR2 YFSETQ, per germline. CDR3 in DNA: TGCGCCAGCAGCTTGGGGTTGGGACAGGGTTTCGCTGAAGCTTTCTTT. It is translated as CASSLGLGQGFAEAFF. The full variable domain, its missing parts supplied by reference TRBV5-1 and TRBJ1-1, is KAGVTQTPRYLIKTRGQQVTLSCSPISGHRSVSWYQQTPGQGLQFLFEYFSETQRNKGNFPGRFSGRQFSNSRSEMNVSTLELGDSALYLCASSLGLGQGFAEAFFGQGTRLTVV.

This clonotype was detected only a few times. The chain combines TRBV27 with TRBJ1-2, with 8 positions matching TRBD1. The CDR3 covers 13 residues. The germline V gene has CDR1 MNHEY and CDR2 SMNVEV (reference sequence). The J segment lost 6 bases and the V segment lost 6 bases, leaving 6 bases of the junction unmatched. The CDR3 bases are TGTGCCAGCAGCTCTCGGACAGGGCATGGCTACACCTTC. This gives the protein CASSSRTGHGYTF.

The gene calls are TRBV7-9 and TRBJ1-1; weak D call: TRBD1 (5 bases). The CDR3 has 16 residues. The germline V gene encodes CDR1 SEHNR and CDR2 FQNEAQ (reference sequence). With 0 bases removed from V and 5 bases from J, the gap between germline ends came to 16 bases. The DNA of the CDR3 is TGTGCCAGCAGCTTAGCGCGTCCGGGGGTTGCGACTGAAGCTTTCTTT. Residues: CASSLARPGVATEAFF.

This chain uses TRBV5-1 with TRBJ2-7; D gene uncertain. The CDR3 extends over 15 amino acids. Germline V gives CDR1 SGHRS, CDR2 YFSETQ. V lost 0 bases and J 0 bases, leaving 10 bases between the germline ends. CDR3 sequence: CASSLVGPDSYEQYF. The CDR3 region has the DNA TGCGCCAGCAGCTTGGTTGGGCCCGACTCCTACGAGCAGTACTTC.

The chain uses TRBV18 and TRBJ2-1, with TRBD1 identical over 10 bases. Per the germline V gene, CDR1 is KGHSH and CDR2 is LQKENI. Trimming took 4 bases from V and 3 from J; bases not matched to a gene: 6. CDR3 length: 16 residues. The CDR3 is CASSLGQGLIYNEQFF. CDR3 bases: TGTGCCAGCTCACTGGGACAGGGGTTAATCTACAATGAGCAGTTCTTC.